Reported below is one T cell receptor (beta chain). Its specificity is not known. The sample belongs to a study of long-term antiretroviral therapy in people with HIV. Researchers ran immunoSEQ v3.0 at survey level. Per-sample sequencing targets were roughly 35,000-55,000 T-cell genomes. The protocol was immunoSEQ multiplex PCR, while the TCRdb copy is restricted to in-frame clones and leaves out a portion. The data show more than 20,000 clones, about 85% seen once. Trimming took 5 bases from V and 2 from J; bases not matched to a gene: 7. This CDR3 is 17 amino acids long. CDR1 and CDR2 (germline): SEHNR, FQNEAQ (reference sequence). Every one of the donors gave at least one pre-ART PBMC sample and at least two post-ART PBMC samples. Study observations and caveats: Post-ART samples showed increased diversity that remained below transplant donor control levels.

This material consisted of unsorted PBMCs, taken 2.3 years after starting antiretroviral therapy. This clonotype originated in a man aged 40-50 years with HIV. V and J are TRBV7-9 and TRBJ2-1, with 12 bases aligning to TRBD1. This chain's CDR3 is CASSPRGTGGAYNEQFF. CDR3 bases: TGTGCCAGCAGCCCAAGGGGGACAGGGGGCGCCTACAATGAGCAGTTCTTC.